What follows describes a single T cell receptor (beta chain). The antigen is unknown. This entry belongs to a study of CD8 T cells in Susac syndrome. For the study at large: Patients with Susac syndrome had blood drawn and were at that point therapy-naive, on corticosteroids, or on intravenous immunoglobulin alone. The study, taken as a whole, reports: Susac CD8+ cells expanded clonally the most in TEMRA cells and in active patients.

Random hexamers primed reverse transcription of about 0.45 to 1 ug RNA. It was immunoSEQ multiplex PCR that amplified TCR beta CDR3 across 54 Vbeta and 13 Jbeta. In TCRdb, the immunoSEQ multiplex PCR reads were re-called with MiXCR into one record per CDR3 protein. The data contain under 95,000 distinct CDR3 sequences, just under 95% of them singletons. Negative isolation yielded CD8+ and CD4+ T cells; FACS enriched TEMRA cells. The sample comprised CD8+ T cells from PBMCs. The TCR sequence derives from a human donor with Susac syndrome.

The CDR3 DNA sequence: TGTGCCACCAGTGATCCCGGGAGCTACGAGCAGTACTTC. This translates into CATSDPGSYEQYF. This chain joins TRBV24-1 and TRBJ2-7; D is perhaps TRBD2 (6 bases). Per germline, CDR1 KGHDR and CDR2 SFDVKD. V was trimmed by 3 bases and J by 3 bases, leaving 8 bases between them. The CDR3 sequence is 13 residues long.